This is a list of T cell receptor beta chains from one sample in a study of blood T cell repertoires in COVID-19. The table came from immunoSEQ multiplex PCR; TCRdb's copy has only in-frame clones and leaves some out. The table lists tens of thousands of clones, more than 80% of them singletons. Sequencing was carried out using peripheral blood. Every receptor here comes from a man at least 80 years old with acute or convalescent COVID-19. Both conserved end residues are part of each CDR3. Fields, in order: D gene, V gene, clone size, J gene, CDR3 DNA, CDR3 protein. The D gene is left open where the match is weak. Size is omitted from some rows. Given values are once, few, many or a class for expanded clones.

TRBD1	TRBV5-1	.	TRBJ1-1	TGCGCCAGCAGCGTGGGGACAGGGGGAGGCTTGAACACTGAAGCTTTCTTT	CASSVGTGGGLNTEAFF
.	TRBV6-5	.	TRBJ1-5	TGTGCCAGCAGTTACTCAGCCGGGTCCGGGCAGCCCCAGCATTTT	CASSYSAGSGQPQHF
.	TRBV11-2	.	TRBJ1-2	TGTGCCAGCAGCTTAAAGGGGATGAATGGCTACACCTTC	CASSLKGMNGYTF
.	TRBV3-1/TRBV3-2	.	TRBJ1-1	TGTGCCAGCAGCCAACACTACGAAGCTTTCTTT	CASSQHYEAFF
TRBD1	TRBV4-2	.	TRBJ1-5	TGTGCCAGCAGCCAAGATCTTGGACAGGGCGGTCAGCCCCAGCATTTT	CASSQDLGQGGQPQHF
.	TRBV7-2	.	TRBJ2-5	TGTGCCAGCAGCACGCGTGGGGGGGAGACCCAGTACTTC	CASSTRGGETQYF
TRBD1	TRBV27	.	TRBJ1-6	TGTGCCAGCAGTGGAACCGGGACAGGGGATTCACCCCTCCACTTT	CASSGTGTGDSPLHF
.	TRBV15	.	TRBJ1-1	TGTGCCACCAGCAGAGATCGGCGGTGGAACACTGAAGCTTTCTTT	CATSRDRRWNTEAFF
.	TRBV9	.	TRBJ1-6	TGTGCCAGCAGCCCACGGAGGGCCCAGGATTCACCCCTCCACTTT	CASSPRRAQDSPLHF
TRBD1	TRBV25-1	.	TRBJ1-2	TGTGCCAGCAGTGAAAGGCGGGGACAGGGGGAGCATGGCTACACCTTC	CASSERRGQGEHGYTF
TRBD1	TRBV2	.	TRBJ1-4	TGTGCCAGCAGCGGACAGGGGACGACTAATGAAAAACTGTTTTTT	CASSGQGTTNEKLFF
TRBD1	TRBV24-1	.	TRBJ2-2	TGTGCCACCAGTGGAAACCGGGACAGACCGAACACCGGGGAGCTGTTTTTT	CATSGNRDRPNTGELFF
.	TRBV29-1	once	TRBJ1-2	TGCAGCGTTGACTTAAGCGGGGGGGGCACTGGCTACACCTTC	CSVDLSGGGTGYTF